This T cell receptor beta chain was obtained from a study of cytomegalovirus exposure and HLA in healthy donors. Notes on the study in general: A later analysis reportedly found that, within productive TCRs, an Asian-associated ancestry cluster had fewer N-insertions than the mean observed across the roughly 630 donors. There was a cluster of highly shared sequence variants that was likely a sequencing artifact. Associated with HLA alleles at 0.05 false discovery rate in a later analysis were about 17,000 TCR beta sequences.

The PCR ran on 60 Vbeta and 13 Jbeta primers. As processed by the authors: As a later analysis found, there were roughly 80 million unique TCR beta chains, of which roughly 11 million were shared. Clones were sequenced by immunoSEQ multiplex PCR, and TCRdb holds only the in-frame ones, with some missing. The V and J calls and clone size were taken over from that table, and D and trimming were inferred from the DNA. Its clone listing holds roughly 35,000 clones. As to this clone: Its target is not known.

The length of the CDR3 is 13 residues. CDR1 is MNHEY and CDR2 is SMNVEV in the germline V gene (reference sequence). Trimming stripped 3 bases from V and 4 bases from J, with 9 bases between. This clonotype was obtained from a woman aged 40 to 50 in good health and CMV-seropositive. V gene TRBV27 combines with J gene TRBJ1-2; maybe TRBD1 (6 bases). Sequencing used PBMCs. The CDR3 DNA is TGTGCCAGCAGTTTCCAGGGGCTCTATGGCTACACCTTC. It translates to CASSFQGLYGYTF.